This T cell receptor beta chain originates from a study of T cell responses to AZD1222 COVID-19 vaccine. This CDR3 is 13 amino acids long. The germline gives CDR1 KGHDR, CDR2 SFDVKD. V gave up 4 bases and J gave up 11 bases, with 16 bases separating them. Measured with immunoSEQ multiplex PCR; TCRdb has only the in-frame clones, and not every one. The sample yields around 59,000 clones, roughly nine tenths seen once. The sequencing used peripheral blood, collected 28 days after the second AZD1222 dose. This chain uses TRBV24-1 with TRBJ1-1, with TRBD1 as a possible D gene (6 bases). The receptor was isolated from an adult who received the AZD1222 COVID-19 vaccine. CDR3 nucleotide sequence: TGTGCCACCAGTGACGGTGACAGGCGGAGGGCTTTCTTT. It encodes CATSDGDRRRAFF.